What follows are 3 T cell receptor beta chains derived from one specimen sequenced in a study of T-cell memory formation after mild COVID-19 (TCRdb year 2021). The library was prepared using 5' RACE. Instrument used: Illumina NovaSeq 6000. Through fastp at Q25 and MiXCR, TCRdb rebuilt clones from the public reads, retaining in-frame beta chains. Rows merge per CDR3 protein into single entries with the most common DNA and genes. The sample table holds 400,000 to 500,000 distinct CDR3 sequences, of which approximately 20% were seen once. The ten largest make up 8.4% of the sample. The sequenced sample was PBMCs or a T cell subset sorted from them (not recorded which). These receptors were obtained from an adult woman who had mild COVID-19 (a few samples of this study predate the infection). The sample titles of this study are shuffled in the database, so cell type and time point are left out; the donor was told from shared clones.

The chain recombines TRBV7-2 with TRBJ1-2; no clear D. In germline, CDR1 is SGHTA, CDR2 FQGNSA. Trimming shortened V by 5 bases and J by 7 bases, and 17 bases separated the two germline ends. The CDR3 is 14 residues long. The CDR3 bases are TGTGCCAGCAGCCCCCGACCGGCGGCGGGTGGCTACACCTTC. It is translated as CASSPRPAAGGYTF.

In DNA form, the CDR3 reads TGTGCCAGCAGCCTGCGGACTAGCGGGGGCCCCGGGGAGCTGTTTTTT. Its translation is CASSLRTSGGPGELFF. The rearrangement links TRBV7-8 to TRBJ2-2; 13 bases map to TRBD2. The length of the CDR3 is 16 residues. In germline, CDR1 is SGHVS, CDR2 FQNEAQ. V trimming: 5 bases; J trimming: 6 bases; junction bases outside the gene matches: 6.

The genes are TRBV7-6 and TRBJ1-2; D may be TRBD1 (6 bases). Germline CDR1 SGHVS, CDR2 FNYEAQ. The CDR3 loop spans 16 amino acids. Trimming cost V 3 bases and J 4 bases, with 18 bases left between them. The CDR3 reads CASSFERGGYGYGYTF. CDR3 nucleotide sequence: TGTGCCAGCAGCTTCGAACGCGGGGGCTATGGCTATGGCTACACCTTC.